The T cell receptor beta chain under discussion was sequenced for a study of glioma-infiltrating T cells after dendritic cell vaccination. This CDR3 contains 12 residues. V was clipped by 1 base and J by 8 bases, with 5 bases between them. Germline CDR1 is LNHDA and CDR2 is SQIVND (reference sequence). The table came from immunoSEQ multiplex PCR; TCRdb's copy has only in-frame clones and leaves some out. The sample holds 45,000 to 60,000 clones, about four fifths seen once. Time point defined: after dendritic cell vaccination, including at tumor progression/relapse. This material consisted of blood, taken after dendritic cell vaccination. The chain links TRBV19 to TRBJ1-4, with D uncertain. This clonotype was obtained from a human donor with glioblastoma. CDR3 coding DNA: TGTGCCAGTAGTATAGTTGGCGAAAAACTGTTTTTT. Its protein is CASSIVGEKLFF.